Listed below are T cell receptor beta chains from one sample, sequenced in a study of control samples from healthy donors and cancer patients. Assay: immunoSEQ multiplex PCR; the TCRdb copy retains only in-frame clones and omits some. This sample has about 150,000 clones, with over 85% found just once. Input material: blood. The receptors stem from a man aged 40-49 years in good health. CDR3s include the opening cysteine and the closing phenylalanine or tryptophan. The D gene is left open where the match is weak. Clone size is shown for a subset of rows, as once, few, many or a class of expanded clone.

V gene	clone size	CDR3 length	J gene	D gene	CDR3 protein	CDR3 DNA
TRBV19	NA	14	TRBJ2-2	NA	CASSIPGITGELFF	TGTGCCAGTAGTATACCCGGGATCACCGGGGAGCTGTTTTTT
TRBV9	NA	16	TRBJ2-2	NA	CASSVGVLGNTGELFF	TGTGCCAGCAGCGTAGGGGTACTGGGAAACACCGGGGAGCTGTTTTTT
TRBV2	NA	14	TRBJ2-4	NA	CASSDRPTKNIQYF	TGTGCCAGCAGTGACCGCCCAACCAAAAACATTCAGTACTTC
TRBV27	NA	12	TRBJ2-7	NA	CASRGTLYEQYF	TGTGCCAGCAGGGGGACACTCTACGAGCAGTACTTC
TRBV4-1	NA	16	TRBJ1-3	NA	CASSQPLSPDRNTIYF	TGCGCCAGCAGCCAACCCCTTTCTCCGGATAGAAACACCATATATTTT
TRBV7-9	NA	14	TRBJ1-4	NA	CASSLLGTNEKLFF	TGTGCCAGCAGCCTCCTCGGGACTAATGAAAAACTGTTTTTT
TRBV4-3	NA	17	TRBJ2-1	TRBD2	CASSQLSGGVNDNEQFF	TGCGCCAGCAGCCAACTTAGCGGGGGGGTGAACGACAATGAGCAGTTCTTC
TRBV5-8	NA	14	TRBJ2-7	NA	CASSSWTETYEQYF	TGTGCCAGCAGCTCCTGGACGGAAACTTACGAGCAGTACTTC
TRBV19	NA	16	TRBJ1-6	NA	CASSIGVPFFSSPLHF	TGTGCCAGTAGTATTGGGGTCCCATTCTTTTCCTCACCCCTCCACTTT
TRBV28	NA	12	TRBJ2-1	NA	CASSSRYNEQFF	TGTGCCAGCAGTTCTAGATACAATGAGCAGTTCTTC
TRBV19	NA	13	TRBJ1-5	NA	CASSIHGGQPQHF	TGTGCCAGTAGTATACATGGGGGACAGCCCCAGCATTTT
TRBV11-2	NA	12	TRBJ1-2	NA	CASSLVGDGYTF	TGTGCCAGCAGCTTAGTCGGGGATGGCTACACCTTC
TRBV29-1	NA	15	TRBJ2-5	TRBD1	CSVLGTGAREETQYF	TGCAGCGTCCTCGGGACAGGGGCTAGGGAAGAGACCCAGTACTTC
TRBV7-2	few	18	TRBJ2-3	TRBD2	CASSLTASGGGSTDTQYF	TGTGCCAGCAGCTTAACGGCTAGCGGGGGGGGTAGCACAGATACGCAGTATTTT
TRBV2	NA	17	TRBJ2-7	TRBD2	CASSEYRWRGSSYEQYF	TGTGCCAGCAGTGAATATAGGTGGCGGGGGAGCTCCTACGAGCAGTACTTC
TRBV18	NA	18	TRBJ1-3	NA	CASSLDEGEITFRDTIYF	TGTGCCAGCTCACTCGACGAAGGGGAGATCACTTTTCGTGACACCATATATTTT
TRBV7-2	NA	15	TRBJ1-4	NA	CASRDQGLLDEKLFF	TGTGCCAGCAGAGACCAGGGGCTTCTGGATGAAAAACTGTTTTTT
TRBV15	NA	14	TRBJ1-1	NA	CATSRDWLSTEAFF	TGTGCCACCAGCAGAGATTGGCTCTCCACTGAAGCTTTCTTT
TRBV7-9	NA	12	TRBJ1-6	NA	CASRQANSPLHF	TGTGCCAGCAGGCAAGCTAATTCACCCCTCCACTTT
TRBV19	NA	15	TRBJ1-5	TRBD1	CASSTRGASNQPQHF	TGTGCCAGTAGTACCAGGGGGGCAAGCAATCAGCCCCAGCATTTT
TRBV19	NA	12	TRBJ1-2	NA	CASSVGARGYTF	TGTGCCAGTAGTGTGGGGGCGCGTGGCTACACCTTC
TRBV6-1	NA	14	TRBJ2-4	NA	CASSEGAVWGIQYF	TGTGCCAGCAGTGAAGGGGCTGTCTGGGGCATTCAGTACTTC
TRBV28	NA	11	TRBJ2-7	NA	CASSGSYEQYF	TGTGCCAGCAGTGGCAGCTACGAGCAGTACTTC
TRBV12-5	NA	13	TRBJ1-1	NA	CASGLARGAEAFF	TGTGCTAGTGGTTTGGCCAGAGGGGCTGAAGCTTTCTTT
TRBV11-2	few	14	TRBJ2-7	NA	CASSADGGPYEQYF	TGTGCCAGCAGCGCCGACGGGGGGCCATACGAGCAGTACTTC
TRBV27	NA	14	TRBJ2-7	TRBD1	CASSPDGTGYEQYF	TGTGCCAGCAGTCCAGACGGGACAGGGTACGAGCAGTACTTC
TRBV7-9	NA	15	TRBJ1-1	NA	CASSFAAGPNTEAFF	TGTGCCAGCAGCTTCGCCGCGGGGCCGAACACTGAAGCTTTCTTT
TRBV7-8	NA	12	TRBJ1-3	NA	CASSLDSHPIYF	TGTGCCAGCAGCTTGGACAGCCACCCCATATATTTT
TRBV18	NA	15	TRBJ2-7	NA	CASSPRGAPRAEQYF	TGTGCCAGCTCACCGCGAGGGGCGCCCAGGGCAGAGCAGTACTTC
TRBV3-1/TRBV3-2	NA	16	TRBJ2-7	NA	CASSQVFPLSSYEQYF	TGTGCCAGCAGCCAAGTTTTCCCCCTCTCGTCCTACGAGCAGTACTTC
TRBV21-1	NA	15	TRBJ2-3	NA	CASSRNGASTDTQYF	TGTGCCAGCAGCAGAAACGGGGCCAGCACAGATACGCAGTATTTT
TRBV13	NA	16	TRBJ2-1	TRBD2	CASSFGRGSSYNEQFF	TGTGCCAGCAGCTTTGGGCGGGGGAGCTCCTACAATGAGCAGTTCTTC
TRBV4-3	NA	17	TRBJ2-2	TRBD2	CASSQDWAGGNTGELFF	TGCGCCAGCAGCCAAGATTGGGCGGGGGGCAACACCGGGGAGCTGTTTTTT
TRBV24-1	NA	15	TRBJ1-2	NA	CATSDLPGIVDGYTF	TGTGCCACCAGTGATTTGCCGGGCATCGTAGATGGCTACACCTTC
TRBV27	NA	16	TRBJ1-1	NA	CASTPLGIKDGTEAFF	TGTGCCAGCACCCCCTTGGGAATTAAGGATGGCACTGAAGCTTTCTTT
TRBV3-1/TRBV3-2	NA	13	TRBJ1-1	NA	CASSQLLNTEAFF	TGTGCCAGCAGCCAACTCCTGAACACTGAAGCTTTCTTT
TRBV4-1	few	15	TRBJ1-4	NA	CASSPQGLGNEKLFF	TGCGCCAGCAGCCCACAGGGCCTTGGGAATGAAAAACTGTTTTTT
TRBV10-2	NA	13	TRBJ2-2	TRBD1	CASSATGFGELFF	TGCGCCAGCAGTGCGACAGGGTTCGGGGAGCTGTTTTTT
TRBV6-6	once	13	TRBJ1-6	NA	CASRSQVQSSLHF	TGTGCCAGCAGGTCCCAGGTTCAATCGTCCCTCCACTTT